This T cell receptor beta chain originates from a study of T cell changes during pregnancy in multiple sclerosis. The CDR3 is made up of 14 amino acids. V shed 5 bases and J 1 base; nucleotides not matched to a gene: 4. Germline V gene data show CDR1 as SGHRS and CDR2 as YFSETQ. Profiled with immunoSEQ multiplex PCR; TCRdb holds only in-frame clones, not every one. Altogether tens of thousands of clones are present, about 92% being singletons, with the ten largest covering 0.35% to 0.45%. This TCR was recovered from a female donor with multiple sclerosis, enrolled in a pregnancy study. The specimen comprised CD4+ T cells from peripheral blood mononuclear cells, sampled before pregnancy. This chain joins TRBV5-1 and TRBJ2-7; 9 bases match TRBD1. CDR3 coding DNA: TGCGCCAGCAGGACCGGGACAGGGTCCTACGAGCAGTACTTC. Its translation: CASRTGTGSYEQYF.